This T cell receptor (beta chain) was captured in a study of T cell responses to AZD1222 COVID-19 vaccine. Trimming took off 6 bases at V and 0 bases at J, with 5 bases between the two ends. Looked up from germline, CDR1 is MNHEY and CDR2 is SVGAGI. The CDR3 is 13 amino acids. TCRdb's table, derived via immunoSEQ multiplex PCR, lists solely in-frame clones and lacks some. The data contain approximately 100,000 clones, roughly 89% of them singletons. The source was peripheral blood, collected on day 0 of AZD1222 vaccination. The genes are TRBV6-5 and TRBJ2-2; D is uncertain. The clonotype comes from an adult in good health. CDR3 amino acids: CASRGSNTGELFF. The CDR3 DNA reads TGTGCCAGCAGGGGATCGAACACCGGGGAGCTGTTTTTT.